The rows below give T cell receptor beta chains drawn from one sample of a study of post-analysis software for immune sequencing data. TCRdb reprocessed the PCR reads via MiXCR and lists one record per CDR3 protein. Of about 170,000 distinct CDR3 sequences detected, about 32% appear once; the ten largest clones hold about 1.6%. The sequenced sample consisted of blood. The origin of the receptors is a girl aged 10-17 years with multiple sclerosis. The CDR3 runs from the conserved cysteine through the conserved F or W. D genes are given only for firm matches. A clone size is listed for some rows: how often the clone was seen (once, few, many), or a class if it is expanded.

16 | TRBJ2-5 | . | TRBV4-2 | many | TGTGCCAGCAGCCAAGGCTCCACCGATTACCAAGAGACCCAGTACTTC | CASSQGSTDYQETQYF
14 | TRBJ2-5 | TRBD1 | TRBV5-1 | . | TGCGCCAGCAGCCCCAGGGGGCTCGGGGAGACCCAGTACTTC | CASSPRGLGETQYF
17 | TRBJ2-5 | TRBD2 | TRBV4-1 | . | TGCGCCAGCAGCCAAGATCTACTAGCGGGGTACCAAGAGACCCAGTACTTC | CASSQDLLAGYQETQYF
18 | TRBJ2-1 | . | TRBV2 | . | TGTGCCAGCCCCAAAGGTGAGGTTACTACAAGCTCCCACAATGAGCAGTTCTTC | CASPKGEVTTSSHNEQFF
13 | TRBJ1-2 | TRBD1 | TRBV20-1 | many | TGCAGTGCTAGACCCCAAGGGGGCTTAGGCTACACCTTC | CSARPQGGLGYTF
16 | TRBJ1-5 | TRBD1 | TRBV7-8 | . | TGTGCCAGCAGCTTAGAGGGACAGGGAACCAATCAGCCCCAGCATTTT | CASSLEGQGTNQPQHF
16 | TRBJ1-2 | . | TRBV9 | few | TGTGCCAGCAGCCCTTTAGGGGATGGGTTTGCGCATGGCTACACCTTC | CASSPLGDGFAHGYTF
13 | TRBJ2-7 | . | TRBV4-1 | many | TGCGCCAGCAGCCAAGTATCCACATCCGAGCAGTACTTC | CASSQVSTSEQYF
14 | TRBJ1-2 | . | TRBV3-1 | . | TGTGCCAGCGGCCGGGAGGGGCAGAACTATGGCTACACCTTC | CASGREGQNYGYTF
14 | TRBJ1-2 | TRBD1 | TRBV7-9 | many | TGTGCCAGCAGCCCGGGACAGGGAACCTATGGCTACACCTTC | CASSPGQGTYGYTF
12 | TRBJ2-4 | TRBD2 | TRBV20-1 | once | TGCAGTGCCCTAGGGACTAGGGAAGAGCAGTACTTC | CSALGTREEQYF
16 | TRBJ2-7 | . | TRBV9 | . | TGTGCCAGCAGCGCCAGGGAGTGGGGTGCGATGGACGAGCAGTACTTC | CASSAREWGAMDEQYF
13 | TRBJ1-1 | TRBD1 | TRBV10-3 | few | TGTGCCATCGGCGACAGGGTAAACACTGAAGCTTTCTTT | CAIGDRVNTEAFF
18 | TRBJ1-4 | TRBD1 | TRBV7-9 | few | TGTGCCAGCAGCTTCCGGGACAGGGGATTTGCAACTAATGAAAAACTGTTTTTT | CASSFRDRGFATNEKLFF
14 | TRBJ2-7 | . | TRBV5-1 | . | TGCGCCAGCAAACGGAAAGAGGGTCCCTACGAGCAGTACTTC | CASKRKEGPYEQYF
16 | TRBJ1-5 | . | TRBV5-6 | . | TGTGCCAGCAGCACCCGTGGACAGAGAGAAAATCAGCCCCAGCATTTT | CASSTRGQRENQPQHF
13 | TRBJ2-7 | . | TRBV27 | many | TGTGCCAGCAGTTACCGGGAGAGCTACGAGCAGTACTTC | CASSYRESYEQYF
11 | TRBJ2-1 | . | TRBV12-3/TRBV12-4 | many | TGTGCCAGCAGTCGGGGGAATGAGCAGTTCTTC | CASSRGNEQFF
12 | TRBJ2-3 | . | TRBV12-3/TRBV12-4 | few | TGTGCCGAAAGAAGGGGAGCAGATACGCAGTATTTT | CAERRGADTQYF
16 | TRBJ1-6 | TRBD1 | TRBV30 | . | TGTGCCTGGAGTCTTACACCCGGGACAGCAAATTTACCCCTCCACTTT | CAWSLTPGTANLPLHF
13 | TRBJ2-1 | . | TRBV5-1 | many | TGCGCCAGCGCAGCACAGGGCGGGAATGAGCAGTTCTTC | CASAAQGGNEQFF
12 | TRBJ1-1 | TRBD1 | TRBV7-3 | . | TGTGCCAGCAGCTTCGGGGGACAGAAAGCTTTCTTT | CASSFGGQKAFF
16 | TRBJ2-5 | TRBD2 | TRBV11-2 | few | TGTGCCAGCAGCCACCCTAGCGGGAGGGCCGGGGAGACCCAGTACTTC | CASSHPSGRAGETQYF
13 | TRBJ2-7 | TRBD1 | TRBV29-1 | . | TGCAGCGTCCGAGACAGGGTACGTCCCGAGCAGTACTTC | CSVRDRVRPEQYF
17 | TRBJ2-1 | . | TRBV11-2 | many | TGTGCCAGCAGCTTAGATCATGGGGGTAGCTCCTACAATGAGCAGTTCTTC | CASSLDHGGSSYNEQFF
13 | TRBJ2-3 | TRBD2 | TRBV10-1 | many | TGCGCCAGCAGTCGGACTAGCGCAGATACGCAGTATTTT | CASSRTSADTQYF
13 | TRBJ1-1 | . | TRBV12-3/TRBV12-4 | . | TGTGCCAGCAGGGGCCGGGACTCAGGAGCAGCTTTCTTT | CASRGRDSGAAFF
14 | TRBJ2-1 | . | TRBV5-1 | . | TGCGCCAGCAGCTTGGTGCCAGGGGGGAATGAGCAGTTCTTC | CASSLVPGGNEQFF
18 | TRBJ2-7 | TRBD2 | TRBV7-2 | many | TGTGCCAGCAGCTTAGCTTCGTACACTAGCGGGAGCTCCTACGAGCAGTACTTC | CASSLASYTSGSSYEQYF
15 | TRBJ2-5 | . | TRBV9 | . | TGTGCCAGCAGCGTTGGCGGAGCCTCAGTGGAGACCCAGTACTTC | CASSVGGASVETQYF
16 | TRBJ1-6 | TRBD1 | TRBV20-1 | few | TGCAGTGCTACATTGACAGGGGGCTCCTATAATTCACCCCTCCACTTT | CSATLTGGSYNSPLHF
15 | TRBJ1-4 | . | TRBV5-6 | . | TGTACCAGCAACCAGAGGCTGGGGGGGAACGAAAAACTGTTTTTT | CTSNQRLGGNEKLFF
14 | TRBJ2-7 | . | TRBV20-1 | many | TGCAGTGCTAGATACGGGAGAATATACTCCGAGCAGTACTTC | CSARYGRIYSEQYF
15 | TRBJ2-5 | . | TRBV9 | few | TGTGCCAGCAGCGTAGGACCTGGAGGGGTCAATGAGCAGTACTTC | CASSVGPGGVNEQYF
14 | TRBJ1-2 | . | TRBV24-1 | many | TGTGCCACCAGTGATGGTCCCGGGATCTATGGCTACACCTTC | CATSDGPGIYGYTF
15 | TRBJ1-5 | TRBD1 | TRBV30 | . | TGTGCCTGGAGCCCAAGGACAGGGGAGAATCAGCCCCAGCATTTT | CAWSPRTGENQPQHF
14 | TRBJ1-5 | . | TRBV6-6 | once | TGTGCCTGCACCTCCTTCGACAGCAATCAGCCCCAGCATTTT | CACTSFDSNQPQHF
12 | TRBJ2-1 | . | TRBV18 | many | TGTGCCAGCTCAACCAGTGGGGATGAGCAGTTCTTC | CASSTSGDEQFF
14 | TRBJ1-5 | . | TRBV7-2 | . | TGTGCCAGCAGCTTACACCTCAGCAATCAGCCCCAGCATTTT | CASSLHLSNQPQHF
15 | TRBJ2-1 | . | TRBV19 | . | TGTGCCAGTAATATGGAGGGGGAGGGGTACAATGAGCAGTTCTTC | CASNMEGEGYNEQFF
13 | TRBJ1-1 | . | TRBV7-9 | once | TGTGCCAGCAGCTTTTGGGAGGACACTGAAGCTTTCTTT | CASSFWEDTEAFF